Described below is a single T cell receptor (beta chain) sequence and its context. The data derive from a study of blood T cell repertoires in COVID-19. Study in general: Whether acute or convalescent, the COVID-19 samples came from the United States, Italy and Spain. Sources were T cells, B-cell-depleted T cells, or PBMCs; the material itself was cDNA or gDNA.

Clones were read by immunoSEQ multiplex PCR, and TCRdb kept only the in-frame ones, dropping some. There are more than 95,000 clones in the sample; almost 85% occur only once, and roughly 7.1% lies in the top ten. Germline V CDR1 and CDR2: GTSNPN, SVGIG (reference sequence). The CDR3 loop spans 14 amino acids. V was shortened by 3 bases and J by 4 bases, with 12 bases between the two germline ends. This TCR derives from a man aged 65-85 years with active or convalescent COVID-19. This sequence joins TRBV30 and TRBJ2-2; D ambiguous. Sequencing used peripheral blood. In DNA, the CDR3 is TGTGCCTGGAGCCTGTATGACTCCACCGGGGAGCTGTTTTTT. Amino acids: CAWSLYDSTGELFF.